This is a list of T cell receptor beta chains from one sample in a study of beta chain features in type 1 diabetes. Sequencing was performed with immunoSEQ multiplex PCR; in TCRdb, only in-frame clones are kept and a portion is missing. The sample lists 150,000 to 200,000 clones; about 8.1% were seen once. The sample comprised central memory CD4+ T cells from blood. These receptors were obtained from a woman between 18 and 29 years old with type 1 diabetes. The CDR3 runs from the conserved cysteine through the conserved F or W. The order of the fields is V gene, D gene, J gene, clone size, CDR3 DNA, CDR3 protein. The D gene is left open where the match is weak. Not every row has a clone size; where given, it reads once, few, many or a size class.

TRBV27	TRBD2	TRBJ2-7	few	TGTGCCAGTCGCTCGGGGGGGAAGTCCTACGAGCAGTACTTC	CASRSGGKSYEQYF
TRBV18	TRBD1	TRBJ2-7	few	TGTGCCAGCTCACCACGGGGACAGGGAATCGGGTACGAGCAGTACTTC	CASSPRGQGIGYEQYF
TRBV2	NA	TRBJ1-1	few	TGTGCCAGCAGTGAGATACAGTACACTGAAGCTTTCTTT	CASSEIQYTEAFF
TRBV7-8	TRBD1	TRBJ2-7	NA	TGTGCCAGCAGCGCCGACAGGGTGGGGGAGCAGTACTTC	CASSADRVGEQYF
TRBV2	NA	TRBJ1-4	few	TGTGCCAGCAGCCTCGGGCAGGGGCGTGAAAAACTGTTTTTT	CASSLGQGREKLFF
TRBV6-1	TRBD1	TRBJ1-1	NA	TGTGCCAGCAGTCTACAGGGGGACACTGAAGCTTTCTTT	CASSLQGDTEAFF
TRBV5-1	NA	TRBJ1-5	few	TGCGCCAGCAGCTTGAATGGAGGGGGCAATCAGCCCCAGCATTTT	CASSLNGGGNQPQHF
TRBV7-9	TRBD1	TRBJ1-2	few	TGTGCCAGCAGCCCCGGGACAGGTTATGGCTACACCTTC	CASSPGTGYGYTF
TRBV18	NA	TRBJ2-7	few	TGTGCCAGCTCACTGAGGGCGGACTCCTACGAGCAGTACTTC	CASSLRADSYEQYF
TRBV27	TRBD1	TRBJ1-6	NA	TGTGCCAGCAGTCCATGGGGGGACAGGGGGTCTTCACCCCTCCACTTT	CASSPWGDRGSSPLHF
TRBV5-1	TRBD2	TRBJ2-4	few	TGCGCCAGCAGCTTGGAGGCTAGCGGGAGGGGCATTCAGTACTTC	CASSLEASGRGIQYF
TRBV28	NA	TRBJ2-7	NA	TGTGCCAGCAGTACCCGACAACCATCCTCCTACGAGCAGTACTTC	CASSTRQPSSYEQYF
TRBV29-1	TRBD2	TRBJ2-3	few	TGCAGCGCTTTACTAGCGGGGCTCACAGATACGCAGTATTTT	CSALLAGLTDTQYF
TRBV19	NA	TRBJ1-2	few	TGTGCCAGTAGTATAGGTTTGGACAATCATGGCTACACCTTC	CASSIGLDNHGYTF
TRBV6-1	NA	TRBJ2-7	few	TGTGCCAGCAGTAGGGACACTGAGCAGTACTTC	CASSRDTEQYF
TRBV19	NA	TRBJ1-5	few	TGTGCCAGTAAGGGGATCTATCAGCCCCAGCATTTT	CASKGIYQPQHF
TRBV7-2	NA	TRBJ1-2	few	TGTGCCAGCAGCTTAGGACATAACTATGGCTACACCTTC	CASSLGHNYGYTF
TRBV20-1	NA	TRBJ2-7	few	TGCAGTGCCACGGGTCCCTACGAGCAGTACTTC	CSATGPYEQYF
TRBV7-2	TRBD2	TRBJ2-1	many	TGTGCCAGCAGCACTAGGACAGTTTCTAGCGGGAGGTCATACAATGAGCAGTTCTTC	CASSTRTVSSGRSYNEQFF
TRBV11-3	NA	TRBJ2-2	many	TGTGCCAGCAGCCTGGTAGGGAGTTACACCGGGGAGCTGTTTTTT	CASSLVGSYTGELFF
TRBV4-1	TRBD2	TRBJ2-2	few	TGCGCCAGCAGCCAACTGGACCTGGGACTAGCGTCCCGGGAGCTGTTTTTT	CASSQLDLGLASRELFF
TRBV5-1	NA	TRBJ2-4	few	TGCGCCAGCAGCTTGGGACTAAAAAACATTCAGTACTTC	CASSLGLKNIQYF
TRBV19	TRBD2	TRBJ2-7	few	TGTGCCTCTAGCGGGCTAGCGGGAGGGCCGGGCTACGAGCAGTACTTC	CASSGLAGGPGYEQYF
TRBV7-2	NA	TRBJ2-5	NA	TGTGCCAGCGCGCAGCGGACCCAAGAGACCCAGTACTTC	CASAQRTQETQYF
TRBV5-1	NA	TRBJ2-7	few	TGCGCCAGCAGACCAACGCCGAGCGGGCCCCCCCTCGAGCAGTACTTC	CASRPTPSGPPLEQYF
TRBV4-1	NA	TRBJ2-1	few	TGCGCCAGCAGCCATATACGGGAAAAACTTGAGCAGTTCTTC	CASSHIREKLEQFF
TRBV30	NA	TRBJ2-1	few	TGTGCCGGTATGGTATACCCCGCGGTCAATGAGCAGTTCTTC	CAGMVYPAVNEQFF
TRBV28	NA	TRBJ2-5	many	TGTGCCAGCACCCGGGCGGGAGAGACCCAGTACTTC	CASTRAGETQYF
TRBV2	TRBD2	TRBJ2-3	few	TGTGCCAGCTCAGCTTCCGCGGGAGGGTGGAGAGATACGCAGTATTTT	CASSASAGGWRDTQYF
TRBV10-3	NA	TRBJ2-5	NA	TGTGCCAGCAGTTACTCTAGTTCCCAAGAGACCCAGTACTTC	CASSYSSSQETQYF
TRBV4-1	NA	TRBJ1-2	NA	TGCGCCAGCAGCCAAACTGGGGGGGATATTTATGGCTACACCTTC	CASSQTGGDIYGYTF
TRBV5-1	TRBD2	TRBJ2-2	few	TGCGCCAGCAGGACTAGCGGGACGGCCGGGGAGCTGTTTTTT	CASRTSGTAGELFF
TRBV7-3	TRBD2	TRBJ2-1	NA	TGTGCCAGCAGCTTGACTAGCGGGAATACCGATGAGCAGTTCTTC	CASSLTSGNTDEQFF
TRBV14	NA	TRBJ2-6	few	TGTGCCAGCAGCCAGCAGGGGTCCTCTGGGGCCAACGTCCTGACTTTC	CASSQQGSSGANVLTF
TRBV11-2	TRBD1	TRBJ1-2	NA	TGTGCCAGCAGCTTAAGGGGACAGGCCGGGAGCTATGGCTACACCTTC	CASSLRGQAGSYGYTF